Shown below are 18 T cell receptor beta chains from a single sample sequenced in a study of T cells after yellow fever vaccination. Using its own MiXCR run on the 5' RACE reads, TCRdb lists one record per CDR3 protein. The sample yields 450,000 to 550,000 distinct CDR3 sequences, 21% seen once. Sequenced here: PBMCs, sampled less than 25 days after the first yellow fever vaccination. These receptors all stem from a man aged 18 to 29 who received the YFV17D yellow fever vaccine.

The chain links TRBV27 to TRBJ1-2; no clear D. Germline loops: CDR1 MNHEY, CDR2 SMNVEV (reference sequence). V was pared by 6 bases and J by 2 bases, with 16 bases between. The CDR3 runs 15 residues. The CDR3: CASRLTPGGNYGYTF. The CDR3 DNA reads as TGTGCCAGCAGATTGACCCCCGGCGGGAACTATGGCTACACCTTC.

A few counts support this clonotype. The chain is built from TRBV2 and TRBJ2-3; TRBD2 matches at 10 bases. From germline, CDR1 is SNHLY and CDR2 FYNNEI. The V and J ends lost 2 bases and 7 bases, in that order; junction bases with no gene match: 6. This CDR3 comprises 15 residues. CDR3 loop: CASSEFTSGVNTQYF. CDR3 bases: TGTGCCAGCAGTGAATTTACTAGCGGGGTTAATACGCAGTATTTT.

About this clonotype itself: Just one base apart from a much larger clone, this may be a read error. The gene calls are TRBV7-8 and TRBJ2-6, with D uncertain. Trimming pared 1 base from V and 3 bases from J, leaving 1 base between. There are 13 residues in the CDR3. Germline CDR1 and CDR2: SGHVS and FQNEAQ. CDR3 residues: CASSLVGANVLTF. CDR3 nucleotides: TGTGCCAGCAGCTTAGTTGGGGCCAACGTCCTGACTTTC.

This clonotype was detected a few times. The chain is built from TRBV12-3 or TRBV12-4 and TRBJ2-1; TRBD1 aligns across 8 bases. The trim removed 6 bases at V and 7 bases at J, leaving 11 bases unmatched. CDR3 length: 15 residues. CDR3 DNA sequence: TGTGCCAGCAGCTACCCCTCTGGACAGGGTAATGAGCAGTTCTTC. Translation gives CASSYPSGQGNEQFF.

V usage is TRBV14 and J usage is TRBJ2-1, with D unresolved. The V gene's germline CDR1 is SGHDN and CDR2 FVKESK. The length of the CDR3 is 14 residues. V was cut by 1 base and J by 7 bases, with 11 bases left in between. The CDR3 DNA follows: TGTGCCAGCAGCCAAGGTCGGAGCAAAAATGAGCAGTTCTTC. Protein sequence: CASSQGRSKNEQFF.

This clonotype was detected only a few times. The chain links TRBV20-1 to TRBJ1-1; D possibly corresponds to TRBD1 (5 bases). Trimming left V 0 bases short and J 4 bases short, with 15 bases between. This CDR3 is 15 amino acids long. Germline CDR1 reads DFQATT; CDR2 reads SNEGSKA (reference sequence). CDR3 protein: CSARDTTRGSTEAFF. CDR3 in DNA: TGCAGTGCTAGAGATACGACCCGGGGGAGCACTGAAGCTTTCTTT.

This clonotype came up many times. The chain joins TRBV7-2 to TRBJ1-1, with D possibly TRBD1 on 5 matching bases. Trimming took 4 bases from V and 2 from J, leaving 5 bases between them. The CDR3 is made up of 12 amino acids. The germline CDR1 and CDR2 sequences are SGHTA and FQGNSA. CDR3 in amino acids: CASSWDNTEAFF. Written as DNA, the CDR3 is TGTGCCAGCAGCTGGGACAACACTGAAGCTTTCTTT.

This clonotype was recorded a few times. V gene TRBV5-1 combines with J gene TRBJ2-1; maybe TRBD2 (5 bases). The germline gives CDR1 SGHRS, CDR2 YFSETQ. The CDR3 length is 14 residues. Deletions cut 6 bases from V and 8 bases from J, with 18 bases between. The CDR3 region has the DNA TGCGCCAGCAACGGCGGGCCAGGCGCCCATGAGCAGTTCTTC. It specifies CASNGGPGAHEQFF.

This chain connects TRBV4-1 to TRBJ1-2, with D perhaps TRBD1 (5 bases). Germline V gene lookup returns CDR1 MGHRA and CDR2 YSYEKL. The CDR3 loop spans 15 amino acids. V lost 4 bases and J 5 bases, leaving 17 bases between the germline ends. CDR3 bases: TGCGCCAGCAGCCCCCCAGGTGGCGAGGGGTATGGCTACACCTTC. Its translation: CASSPPGGEGYGYTF.

The chain employs TRBV7-9 and TRBJ2-1, with 10 bases lining up with TRBD1. The V and J ends lost 5 bases and 0 bases, in that order; junction bases with no gene match: 1. The CDR3 totals 15 residues. Germline V gene lookup returns CDR1 SEHNR and CDR2 FQNEAQ (reference sequence). The CDR3 bases are TGTGCCAGCAGCGACAGGGGGCTCTCCTACAATGAGCAGTTCTTC. This encodes CASSDRGLSYNEQFF.

This clonotype was found many times. The V and J genes are TRBV7-9 and TRBJ2-7, with TRBD1 matching 11 bases. The CDR3 contains 14 residues. After removal of 4 bases from V and 6 bases from J, the junction contained 5 bases not matched to a gene. Germline V lookup: CDR1 SEHNR, CDR2 FQNEAQ (reference sequence). CDR3 sequence: CASSSRDRGAEQYF. The CDR3 region has the DNA TGTGCCAGCAGCTCCAGGGACAGGGGGGCCGAGCAGTACTTC.

This clonotype has a count of ten or more. J is TRBJ2-3 and V is TRBV10-3, with D possibly matching TRBD1 (6 bases). This CDR3 has 16 amino acids. Trimming took off 8 bases at V and 0 bases at J, with 18 bases between the two ends. CDR1 and CDR2 (germline): ENHRY, SYGVKD. The CDR3 bases are TGTGCCATCGCCAAAGGGGGATCATTGAGCACAGATACGCAGTATTTT. Its translation is CAIAKGGSLSTDTQYF.

V and J are TRBV20-1 and TRBJ2-1; 9 nucleotides line up with TRBD2. The CDR3 extends over 15 amino acids. The germline V gene has CDR1 DFQATT and CDR2 SNEGSKA (reference sequence). V gave up 2 bases and J gave up 4 bases; unmatched junction bases: 6. Here the CDR3 DNA reads TGCAGTGCTAGAAAGAGCGGGGGGTTTTACAATGAGCAGTTCTTC. This sequence encodes CSARKSGGFYNEQFF.

This clonotype appeared a few times. The chain uses TRBV5-1 and TRBJ2-3; D uncertain. The CDR3 loop spans 14 amino acids. The germline CDR1 and CDR2 sequences are SGHRS and YFSETQ. V gave up 0 bases and J gave up 2 bases, with 7 bases separating them. The CDR3 loop reads CASSLARFTDTQYF. DNA for the CDR3: TGCGCCAGCAGCTTGGCACGCTTCACAGATACGCAGTATTTT.

The rearrangement uses TRBV7-9 and TRBJ1-2; the D is unclear. This CDR3 has 10 residues. Trimming removed 7 bases from V and 6 bases from J, with 6 bases in between. Germline V gene lookup returns CDR1 SEHNR and CDR2 FQNEAQ (reference sequence). This chain's CDR3 is CASIGDGYTF. The CDR3, as DNA: TGTGCCAGCATTGGGGATGGCTACACCTTC.

The chain combines TRBV5-1 with TRBJ2-3; the match to TRBD2 covers 14 bases. Germline V CDR1 and CDR2: SGHRS, YFSETQ. This CDR3 has 14 residues. J gave up 10 bases and V 3 bases, and 4 bases lay outside the gene matches. CDR3 DNA: TGCGCCAGCAGCTCTTCGACTAGCGGGGGGGCGCAGTATTTT. Protein sequence: CASSSSTSGGAQYF. Combining the CDR3 with reference TRBV5-1 and TRBJ2-3 gives the whole variable domain KAGVTQTPRYLIKTRGQQVTLSCSPISGHRSVSWYQQTPGQGLQFLFEYFSETQRNKGNFPGRFSGRQFSNSRSEMNVSTLELGDSALYLCASSSSTSGGAQYFGPGTRLTVL.

This chain connects TRBV5-4 to TRBJ1-4, with a possible D match to TRBD1 (6 bases). The V end was cut by 4 bases, the J end by 8 bases, with 21 bases between. In germline, CDR1 is SGHNT, CDR2 YYREEE (reference sequence). This CDR3 is built from 16 residues. For the CDR3, the DNA is TGTGCCAGCAGCGATGGAGGGGGGAATAGTCCCGAAAAACTGTTTTTT. It encodes CASSDGGGNSPEKLFF.

The chain carries TRBV11-1 and TRBJ1-1; the D gene is possibly TRBD1 (6 bases). The CDR3 contains 12 residues. The ends were cut back, 8 bases at V and 1 base at J, with 8 bases in the middle. CDR1 and CDR2 (germline): SGHAT, FQDESV (reference sequence). The CDR3 region has the DNA TGTGCCAGCGGGGGCGCGAACACTGAAGCTTTCTTT. It codes for CASGGANTEAFF.